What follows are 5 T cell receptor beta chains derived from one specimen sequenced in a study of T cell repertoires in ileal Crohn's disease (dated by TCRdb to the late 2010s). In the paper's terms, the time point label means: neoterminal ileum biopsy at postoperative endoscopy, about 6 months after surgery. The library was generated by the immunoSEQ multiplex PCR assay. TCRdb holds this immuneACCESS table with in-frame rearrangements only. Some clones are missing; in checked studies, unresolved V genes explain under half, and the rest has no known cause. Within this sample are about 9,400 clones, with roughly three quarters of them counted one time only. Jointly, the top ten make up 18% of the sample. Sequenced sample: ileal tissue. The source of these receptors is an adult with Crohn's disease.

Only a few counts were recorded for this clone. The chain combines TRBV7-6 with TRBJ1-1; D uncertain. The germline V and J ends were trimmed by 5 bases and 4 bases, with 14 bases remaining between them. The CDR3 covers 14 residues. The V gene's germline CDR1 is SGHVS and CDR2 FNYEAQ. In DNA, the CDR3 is TGTGCCAGCAGCCGAATTCTAGGTGTCACTGAAGCTTTCTTT. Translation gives CASSRILGVTEAFF.

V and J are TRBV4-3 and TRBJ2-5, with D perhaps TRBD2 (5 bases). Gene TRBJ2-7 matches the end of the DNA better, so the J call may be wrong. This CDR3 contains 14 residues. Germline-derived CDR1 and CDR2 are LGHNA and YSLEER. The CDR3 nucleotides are TGCGCCAGCAGCCAAGAGCGGGCTGCCTACGAGCAGTACTTC. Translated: CASSQERAAYEQYF.

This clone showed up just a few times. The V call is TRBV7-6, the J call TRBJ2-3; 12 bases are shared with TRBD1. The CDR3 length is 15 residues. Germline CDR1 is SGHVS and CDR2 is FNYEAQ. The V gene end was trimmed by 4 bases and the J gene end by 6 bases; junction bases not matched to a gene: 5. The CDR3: CASSSGTGGLDTQYF. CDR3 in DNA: TGTGCCAGCAGCTCCGGGACAGGGGGCTTGGATACGCAGTATTTT.

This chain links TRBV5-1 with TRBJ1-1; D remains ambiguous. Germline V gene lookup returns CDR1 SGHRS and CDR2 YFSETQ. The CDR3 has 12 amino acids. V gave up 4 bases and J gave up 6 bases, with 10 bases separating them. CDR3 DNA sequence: TGCGCCAGCAGCCCCGGGTCCCCTGAAGCTTTCTTT. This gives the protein CASSPGSPEAFF.

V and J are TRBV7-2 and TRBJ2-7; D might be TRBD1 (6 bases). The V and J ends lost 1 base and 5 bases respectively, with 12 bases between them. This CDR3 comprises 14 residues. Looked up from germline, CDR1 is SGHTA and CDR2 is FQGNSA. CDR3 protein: CASSLVRGSHEQYF. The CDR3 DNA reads TGTGCCAGCAGCTTAGTCAGGGGTTCCCACGAGCAGTACTTC.